The rows below give T cell receptor beta chains drawn from one sample of a study of regulatory T cells in long-lasting Graves disease. TCRdb re-called the multiplex PCR reads with MiXCR, one entry per CDR3 protein. The top ten clones hold 22% of a sample with roughly 420,000 distinct CDR3 sequences, roughly 16% of them seen once. The input for sequencing was peripheral blood mononuclear cells (PBMCs), taken at new diagnosis, from a patient treated with antithyroid drugs. These TCRs come from a female donor with Graves disease. The CDR3 runs from the conserved cysteine through the conserved F or W. A D gene is named only where the DNA matches it firmly. Some rows have no size entry. The others give once, few or many, or a class for an expanded clone.

>TRBV7-3|TRBJ2-2|many|NA
TGTGCCAGCAGCTTAAGGCCGGTGGGGAACACCGGGGAGCTGTTTTTT
CASSLRPVGNTGELFF
>TRBV12-3/TRBV12-4|TRBJ2-7|many|TRBD2
TGTGCCAGCAGTGTTAGCGGGAGCCACGAGCAGTACTTC
CASSVSGSHEQYF
>TRBV7-2|TRBJ2-3|NA|NA
TGTGCCAGCAGCCTGCCGGGGACACCGTCTTCAGATACGCAGTATTTT
CASSLPGTPSSDTQYF
>TRBV24-1|TRBJ2-5|NA|NA
TGTGCCACTCAGGACCAGGGTTTAGAGACCCAGTACTTC
CATQDQGLETQYF
>TRBV5-1|TRBJ2-3|NA|TRBD2
TGCGCCAGCAGCTTGGTACTAGCGGCTAGCACAGATACGCAGTATTTT
CASSLVLAASTDTQYF
>TRBV12-3/TRBV12-4|TRBJ2-7|few|TRBD1
TGTGCCAGCAGTTTATACAGGGGGAACTACGAGCAGTACTTC
CASSLYRGNYEQYF
>TRBV7-3|TRBJ2-1|many|TRBD1
TGTGCCAGCAGCATTGGGACAGGGATAGATGAGCAGTTCTTC
CASSIGTGIDEQFF
>TRBV25-1|TRBJ1-2|many|NA
TGTGCCAGCAGTGAAGGTACAGGCCTCAACTATGGCTACACCTTC
CASSEGTGLNYGYTF
>TRBV11-2|TRBJ2-1|once|TRBD2
TGTGCCAGCAGCTTAGTGGCGGGAGCTAGTGGTGAGCAGTTCTTC
CASSLVAGASGEQFF
>TRBV15|TRBJ2-2|few|NA
TGTGCCACCGGGGGGCGGGGGATCGGGTCGGACACCGGGGAGCTGTTTTTT
CATGGRGIGSDTGELFF
>TRBV28|TRBJ2-4|many|NA
TGTGCCAGCAGGACCATTAAAGGAAGTGGCAAAAACATTCAGTACTTC
CASRTIKGSGKNIQYF
>TRBV5-5|TRBJ2-7|few|TRBD1
TGTGCCAGCAGCATCGAGGGACAGGCTTACTACGAGCAGTACTTC
CASSIEGQAYYEQYF
>TRBV27|TRBJ1-4|NA|NA
TGTGCCAGTCAGGACAGTGGAAATGAAAAACTGTTTTTT
CASQDSGNEKLFF
>TRBV5-1|TRBJ1-1|many|NA
TGCGCCAGCAGCGGGGCTTGGGGCTATCGTGGGGAGAACACTGAAGCTTTCTTT
CASSGAWGYRGENTEAFF
>TRBV28|TRBJ2-7|many|TRBD2
TGTGCCAGCAGTCGGTGGACTAGCGGCTCACTCTACGAGCAGTACTTC
CASSRWTSGSLYEQYF
>TRBV29-1|TRBJ2-7|many|NA
TGCAGCGTGTTGGACCGCTCCTACGAGCAGTACTTC
CSVLDRSYEQYF
>TRBV29-1|TRBJ1-2|many|TRBD1
TGCAGCGTTGAAGGGACAGGGAAAGATGGCTACACCTTC
CSVEGTGKDGYTF
>TRBV7-3|TRBJ1-1|many|NA
TGTGCCAGCAGCTTACATTCCGGGGGCTTGACTGAAGCTTTCTTT
CASSLHSGGLTEAFF
>TRBV5-1|TRBJ2-1|NA|TRBD1
TGCGCCAGCAGCTTGACTACAACAGGGGGCAGTGAGCAGTTCTTC
CASSLTTTGGSEQFF
>TRBV3-1|TRBJ1-2|NA|NA
TGTGCCAGCAGCCCGTTGGCCGGCTCAACTAACTATGGCTACACCTTC
CASSPLAGSTNYGYTF
>TRBV19|TRBJ2-5|few|NA
TGTGCCAGTAGTAATGACAGGAAAGGGGAGACCCAGTACTTC
CASSNDRKGETQYF
>TRBV12-3/TRBV12-4|TRBJ1-1|many|NA
TGTGCCAGCAGTTATAGTCAGAACACTGAAGCTTTCTTT
CASSYSQNTEAFF
>TRBV29-1|TRBJ2-7|many|NA
TGCAGCGTTGAAGATGGTAGGGCGACCTACGAGCAGTACTTC
CSVEDGRATYEQYF
>TRBV12-3/TRBV12-4|TRBJ2-7|few|TRBD1
TGTGCCAGCAGCCCACCCGGACAGGGACGCGAGCAGTACTTC
CASSPPGQGREQYF
>TRBV2|TRBJ1-5|NA|NA
TGTGCCAGCTCACCAGCGGGTGGAGGACGGCATAGCAATCAGCCCCAGCATTTT
CASSPAGGGRHSNQPQHF
>TRBV11-2|TRBJ2-1|many|TRBD1
TGTGCCAGCAGCTTTAGGGGGGCCTGGGACAGGGGACCCCACAATGAGCAGTTCTTC
CASSFRGAWDRGPHNEQFF
>TRBV6-6|TRBJ2-3|few|NA
TGTGCCAGCAGTTACTCGCAACGGCTTGTAGATACGCAGTATTTT
CASSYSQRLVDTQYF
>TRBV13|TRBJ1-5|many|NA
TGTGCCAGCAGCTTAATCAATCAGCCCCAGCATTTT
CASSLINQPQHF
>TRBV19|TRBJ2-1|few|NA
TGTGCCTCCACGTGGGGGGGCCCCTACAATGAGCAGTTCTTC
CASTWGGPYNEQFF
>TRBV20-1|TRBJ2-7|once|TRBD2
TGCAGTGCTAGTGGGACTAGCGGGGCTAGCTCCTACGAGCAGTACTTC
CSASGTSGASSYEQYF
>TRBV3-1|TRBJ2-1|few|TRBD2
TGTGCCAGCAGCCTCCCGGGACTAGCGGCCTCCTACAATGAGCAGTTCTTC
CASSLPGLAASYNEQFF
>TRBV13|TRBJ1-2|few|NA
TGTGCCAGCGGGCCGGGACGGTCGCCCTATGGCTACACCTTC
CASGPGRSPYGYTF
>TRBV24-1|TRBJ1-3|NA|TRBD1
TGTGCCACCAGTGACTTGGGACAGCCGAGCTCTGGAAACACCATATATTTT
CATSDLGQPSSGNTIYF
>TRBV11-2|TRBJ2-1|many|NA
TGTGCCAGCAGCTCTATCTGGGAGTACAATGAGCAGTTCTTC
CASSSIWEYNEQFF
>TRBV7-9|TRBJ2-2|NA|NA
TGTGCCAGCAGCTTAGCCCGGGGGCGGAGGGCCGGGGAGCTGTTTTTT
CASSLARGRRAGELFF
>TRBV28|TRBJ1-1|few|NA
TGTGCCAGCAGTCAAAGGACAAGGTCGGACACTGAAGCTTTCTTT
CASSQRTRSDTEAFF
>TRBV7-3|TRBJ2-2|NA|NA
TGTGCCAGCAGCTCGCCTTGGGGGACAACCGGGGAGCTGTTTTTT
CASSSPWGTTGELFF
>TRBV27|TRBJ2-2|many|TRBD2
TGTGCCAGCAGTTCAAGGACTAGCGGGAGGGCTATGGCCGGGGAGCTGTTTTTT
CASSSRTSGRAMAGELFF
>TRBV29-1|TRBJ1-1|NA|TRBD1
TGCAGCGTTGCGTTTTCCGGGACAGGATCCACTGAAGCTTTCTTT
CSVAFSGTGSTEAFF
>TRBV20-1|TRBJ1-6|many|NA
TGCAGTGCTAGAGTCTGGGGACAATCGGATTCACCCCTCCACTTT
CSARVWGQSDSPLHF
>TRBV30|TRBJ1-5|NA|NA
TGTGCCTGGAGAGACACGGGTGGCAATCAGCCCCAGCATTTT
CAWRDTGGNQPQHF
>TRBV30|TRBJ2-1|many|NA
TGTGCCTGGAGTGTAAGTGATGAGCAGTTCTTC
CAWSVSDEQFF
>TRBV7-2|TRBJ1-1|many|TRBD1
TGTGCCAGCAGCTTAGGGGACAGGGGTTCCACTGAAGCTTTCTTT
CASSLGDRGSTEAFF
>TRBV2|TRBJ1-5|many|TRBD1
TGTGCCAGCACCCAGGACAGGAATAGCAATCAGCCCCAGCATTTT
CASTQDRNSNQPQHF
>TRBV12-3/TRBV12-4|TRBJ1-2|many|TRBD1
TGTGCCAGCAGTCCGGGACAGGGGAGCGGCTACACCTTC
CASSPGQGSGYTF
>TRBV6-2/TRBV6-3|TRBJ1-1|NA|NA
TGTGCCAGCAGTAGTACCTCGTGGAATCGGAACACTGAAGCTTTCTTT
CASSSTSWNRNTEAFF
>TRBV9|TRBJ2-3|few|TRBD2
TGTGCCAGCAGCGTATTAGAAGCGGGGGGTGCCGGTGGGGAGCAGTATTTT
CASSVLEAGGAGGEQYF
>TRBV28|TRBJ1-1|NA|NA
TGTGCCAGCTCACTGGAAAGCATGAACACTGAAGCTTTCTTT
CASSLESMNTEAFF
>TRBV7-9|TRBJ2-7|many|TRBD2
TGTGCCAGCAGCTTAGGGGGCTGGCTAGCGGCCTACGAGCAGTACTTC
CASSLGGWLAAYEQYF
>TRBV12-3/TRBV12-4|TRBJ1-5|few|TRBD1
TGTGCCAGCAGCCAGACAGGGAGCCATCAGCCCCAGCATTTT
CASSQTGSHQPQHF
>TRBV9|TRBJ2-1|NA|NA
TGTGCCAGCAGCGCACGCCCGAGCTCCTACAATGAGCAGTTCTTC
CASSARPSSYNEQFF
>TRBV5-1|TRBJ2-2|NA|NA
TGCGCCAGCAGCTTGGACAGGTTTCCCACCGGGGAGCTGTTTTTT
CASSLDRFPTGELFF
>TRBV9|TRBJ1-4|few|NA
TGTGCCAGCAGCGTAGCATCAGGTTGGACAGCAAATCGCCGGGAAAAACTGTTTTTT
CASSVASGWTANRREKLFF
>TRBV5-6|TRBJ2-5|many|NA
TGTGCCAGCAGCCCGGTGCAACAAGAGACCCAGTACTTC
CASSPVQQETQYF
>TRBV7-2|TRBJ1-5|many|NA
TGTGCCAGCAGCCCCCGGGATCAGCCCCAGCATTTT
CASSPRDQPQHF
>TRBV10-3|TRBJ2-3|many|TRBD1
TGTGCCATCAGTGAAGGGACAGGGGTTCGTGATACGCAGTATTTT
CAISEGTGVRDTQYF
>TRBV18|TRBJ1-4|many|NA
TGTGCCAGCTCACTACTGAGGGACGTATATGAAAAACTGTTTTTT
CASSLLRDVYEKLFF
>TRBV5-1|TRBJ2-7|many|NA
TGCGCCAGCAGCCTAGGAGGCGATTATGGGGAGCAGTACTTC
CASSLGGDYGEQYF
>TRBV7-8|TRBJ2-1|NA|NA
TGCGCCAGCAGCCCCTGGGGCCCGGGGAGAGAGCAGTTCTTC
CASSPWGPGREQFF